What follows are 15 T cell receptor beta chains derived from one specimen sequenced in a study of naive and memory T cell subsets. A UMI-containing oligonucleotide was joined by 3' ligation to the TCR cDNA template. The SP2 primer and nested alpha and beta constant region primers amplified ligated cDNA in four rounds. TCRdb re-analysed the 5' RACE reads in MiXCR, keeping a single row per CDR3 protein. This table holds more than 50,000 distinct CDR3 sequences, under 10% found once. The receptors were sampled from a female donor in good health.

This clonotype was seen only a few times. The chain employs TRBV7-2 and TRBJ1-6; 7 bases map to TRBD1. Germline loops: CDR1 SGHTA, CDR2 FQGNSA. The CDR3 is 16 residues long. V shed 5 bases and J 4 bases; nucleotides not matched to a gene: 8. CDR3 DNA sequence: TGTGCCAGCAGCAAGGGGGGGACAGCTTATAATTCACCCCTCCACTTT. Its protein product is CASSKGGTAYNSPLHF.

This clonotype was recorded at least ten times. The rearrangement links TRBV20-1 to TRBJ1-2, with D possibly TRBD1 on 5 matching bases. From germline, CDR1 is DFQATT and CDR2 SNEGSKA (reference sequence). The CDR3 is 13 residues long. Between the trimmed V and J ends, which lost 5 bases and 0 bases, there was a span of 10 bases. The CDR3 loop reads CSAHDRTNYGYTF. The CDR3 nucleotides read TGCAGTGCTCACGACAGAACTAACTATGGCTACACCTTC.

The sample holds a few counts of this clonotype. The genes are TRBV7-2 and TRBJ2-3, with 9 nucleotides matching TRBD1. The germline V gene has CDR1 SGHTA and CDR2 FQGNSA. CDR3 length: 14 amino acids. V gave up 8 bases and J gave up 5 bases; unmatched junction bases: 8. CDR3 loop: CASAQDRGIDTQYF. Here the CDR3 DNA reads TGTGCCAGCGCCCAGGACAGGGGTATAGATACGCAGTATTTT.

J is TRBJ2-5 and V is TRBV28; tentative D call: TRBD2 (5 bases). Between the trimmed V and J ends, which lost 3 bases and 2 bases, there was a span of 10 bases. The CDR3 runs 14 residues. Germline lookup yields CDR1 MDHEN and CDR2 SYDVKM. CDR3 loop: CASSLGGSQETQYF. The CDR3 DNA reads TGTGCCAGCAGTTTGGGTGGGAGTCAAGAGACCCAGTACTTC.

This clonotype was picked up a small number of times. The chain joins TRBV20-1 to TRBJ2-7; D may be TRBD1 (5 bases). Trimming stripped 0 bases from V and 6 bases from J, with 12 bases between. Looked up from germline, CDR1 is DFQATT and CDR2 is SNEGSKA (reference sequence). CDR3 size: 13 residues. The CDR3 DNA is TGCAGTGCTAGAGAATCGACAGTGGGCGAGCAGTACTTC. It codes for CSARESTVGEQYF.

This sequence joins TRBV18 and TRBJ2-3; 8 bases match TRBD1. The trim removed 6 bases at V and 1 base at J, leaving 6 bases unmatched. Germline V gene sequence: CDR1 KGHSH, CDR2 LQKENI. The CDR3 totals 15 residues. CDR3 sequence (DNA): TGTGCCAGCTCGTTCGGACAGGGTGGCACAGATACGCAGTATTTT. This translates into CASSFGQGGTDTQYF. Based on the CDR3 plus reference TRBV18 and TRBJ2-3, the full variable domain is NAGVMQNPRHLVRRRGQEARLRCSPMKGHSHVYWYRQLPEEGLKFMVYLQKENIIDESGMPKERFSAEFPKEGPSILRIQQVVRGDSAAYFCASSFGQGGTDTQYFGPGTRLTVL.

Only a few counts were recorded for this clonotype. The chain has TRBV11-2 and TRBJ2-7; TRBD1 might be the D (6 bases). Germline loops: CDR1 SGHAT, CDR2 FQNNGV. CDR3 length: 14 amino acids. The germline V and J ends were trimmed by 2 bases and 2 bases, with 10 bases remaining between them. CDR3: CASSLMGAPYEQYF. The DNA of the CDR3 is TGTGCCAGCAGCTTAATGGGGGCGCCCTACGAGCAGTACTTC.

This clonotype was recorded a few times. V and J are TRBV12-3 or TRBV12-4 and TRBJ1-2, with TRBD1 as a possible D gene (5 bases). Deletions cut 7 bases from V and 4 bases from J, with 16 bases between. The CDR3 contains 14 residues. The CDR3 DNA sequence: TGTGCCAGCAAGGGAAACGGGGGTGGCTATGGCTACACCTTC. Protein: CASKGNGGGYGYTF.

The chain is built from TRBV19 and TRBJ1-4; unclear D gene. The germline CDR1 and CDR2 sequences are LNHDA and SQIVND (reference sequence). This CDR3 has 14 amino acids. V lost 4 bases and J 10 bases, leaving 16 bases between the germline ends. In nucleotides, the CDR3 is TGTGCCAGTAGTAAGCCCGGCGGCACTGGAAAACTGTTTTTT. Amino acids: CASSKPGGTGKLFF. Full variable domain (rest looked up from reference TRBV19 and TRBJ1-4): DGGITQSPKYLFRKEGQNVTLSCEQNLNHDAMYWYRQDPGQGLRLIYYSQIVNDFQKGDIAEGYSVSREKKESFPLTVTSAQKNPTAFYLCASSKPGGTGKLFFGSGTQLSVL.

The gene calls are TRBV29-1 and TRBJ2-2, with 11 bases lining up with TRBD2. Trimming at V came to 5 bases and at J to 2 bases, leaving 4 bases not matched to a gene. This CDR3 is 15 amino acids long. Germline V lookup: CDR1 SQVTM, CDR2 ANQGSEA. CDR3 loop: CSVHTSGRNTGELFF. The CDR3 nucleotides are TGCAGCGTTCATACTAGCGGGAGAAACACCGGGGAGCTGTTTTTT.

In its sample, this clonotype was seen once. It may be a read error: a sequence one base away is much more abundant. The rearrangement joins TRBV20-1 to TRBJ1-5; D might be TRBD1 (5 bases). The CDR3 is 15 residues long. Looked up from germline, CDR1 is DFQATT and CDR2 is SNEGSKA (reference sequence). V was pared by 5 bases and J by 3 bases, with 17 bases between. The CDR3: CSAVASGPYNQPQHF. Written as DNA, the CDR3 is TGCAGTGCTGTAGCGTCGGGGCCTTACAATCAGCCCCAGCATTTT.

In this sample, this clonotype turned up a few times. The genes are TRBV18 and TRBJ2-1; D possibly corresponds to TRBD2 (6 bases). The length of the CDR3 is 13 residues. The germline V gene has CDR1 KGHSH and CDR2 LQKENI. V lost 3 bases, J lost 8 bases, and 11 bases lay in between. CDR3 amino acids: CASSPSGDYEQFF. The CDR3, as DNA: TGTGCCAGCTCACCGTCGGGGGATTATGAGCAGTTCTTC.

The J gene is TRBJ2-2, the V gene TRBV12-3 or TRBV12-4, with D unclear. The V end was cut by 4 bases, the J end by 1 base, with 13 bases between. The CDR3 is 16 residues long. This CDR3 reads CASSSQGRWNTGELFF. CDR3 DNA: TGTGCCAGCAGTTCCCAAGGACGGTGGAACACCGGGGAGCTGTTTTTT.

This clonotype was counted ten times or more. The rearrangement joins TRBV5-1 to TRBJ1-4; D gene unclear. The CDR3 sequence is 15 residues long. Germline V CDR1 and CDR2: SGHRS, YFSETQ. Trimming left V 0 bases short and J 5 bases short, with 11 bases between. In nucleotides, the CDR3 is TGCGCCAGCAGCTTGGCCGCCAGAGAGAATGAAAAACTGTTTTTT. Its translation is CASSLAARENEKLFF.

This clonotype has a handful of counts. The genes are TRBV28 and TRBJ2-7; maybe TRBD2 (6 bases). From germline, CDR1 is MDHEN and CDR2 SYDVKM. There are 12 residues in the CDR3. The V end lost 3 bases, the J end lost 6 bases, and 9 bases lay between the germline ends. The DNA of the CDR3 is TGTGCCAGCAGTTTGACTAGAGGCGAGCAGTACTTC. It codes for CASSLTRGEQYF. Based on the CDR3 plus reference TRBV28 and TRBJ2-7, the full variable domain is DVKVTQSSRYLVKRTGEKVFLECVQDMDHENMFWYRQDPGLGLRLIYFSYDVKMKEKGDIPEGYSVSREKKERFSLILESASTNQTSMYLCASSLTRGEQYFGPGTRLTVT.